Listed below are T cell receptor beta chains from one sample, sequenced in a study of T cell changes during pregnancy in multiple sclerosis. The protocol was immunoSEQ multiplex PCR, while the TCRdb copy is restricted to in-frame clones and leaves out a portion. The table shows roughly 97,000 clones, with just over 90% occurring only once. This specimen consisted of peripheral blood, obtained in the second trimester of pregnancy. The receptor set was obtained from a female donor in good health, enrolled as a control in a pregnancy study. CDR3s include the opening cysteine and the closing phenylalanine or tryptophan. The size entry is marked missing in some rows and otherwise reads once, few, many or a size class.

>TRBJ1-1|-|TRBV23-1
CASSQYRGRRGENTEAFF
>TRBJ1-2|-|TRBV6-1
CASSEQSPSYGYTF
>TRBJ2-7|once|TRBV30
CAWRRGSGEQYF
>TRBJ2-5|-|TRBV11-2
CASSLVRGKETQYF
>TRBJ1-6|-|TRBV28
CASRGGRADHPGFNNSPLHF
>TRBJ2-3|-|TRBV6-5
CASSYPGSDTQYF
>TRBJ1-2|-|TRBV6-5
CASSPPVDSGIGYTF
>TRBJ1-1|-|TRBV4-1
CASSQSRVGQGHEAFF
>TRBJ2-1|-|TRBV7-9
CASSLGGTYNEQFF
>TRBJ1-1|-|TRBV9
CASSAFTENTEAFF
>TRBJ2-1|-|TRBV27
CATGTSASYNEQFF
>TRBJ1-1|few|TRBV19
CASSIEGAVRYTEAFF
>TRBJ2-7|-|TRBV11-2
CASSLTPRTSGSSYEQYF
>TRBJ1-1|few|TRBV27
CASSPTGYTEAFF
>TRBJ1-1|-|TRBV29-1
CSVPKQGNTEAFF
>TRBJ2-7|-|TRBV28
CASSYDYLYF
>TRBJ1-2|-|TRBV2
CASRTSGTGNYGYTF
>TRBJ1-1|-|TRBV7-6
CASSTRQGLNTEAFF
>TRBJ1-1|-|TRBV20-1
CSATGDGEAFF
>TRBJ2-1|-|TRBV4-1
CASCDRENEQFF
>TRBJ1-6|-|TRBV27
CASSMTGVSPLHF
>TRBJ1-1|-|TRBV4-3
CASSQTGGRHTEAFF
>TRBJ1-4|once|TRBV7-9
CASSTTGPGSEKLFF
>TRBJ2-2|-|TRBV5-1
CASSLGGNTGELFF
>TRBJ2-7|-|TRBV28
CASRGVSYEQYF
>TRBJ2-6|once|TRBV6-1
CASSGGHGSGANVLTF
>TRBJ1-6|once|TRBV7-2
CASSDRGNYNSPLHF
>TRBJ1-2|-|TRBV19
CASSPTLGTGAVYGYTF
>TRBJ2-1|once|TRBV7-2
CASSLAGGHWINEQFF
>TRBJ2-1|-|TRBV7-2
CASSLRLAGVNEQFF
>TRBJ2-7|-|TRBV30
CAWSVVTYEQYF
>TRBJ2-1|-|TRBV27
CASSLSLAKYNEQFF
>TRBJ2-2|-|TRBV29-1
CSVDSSGDTGELFF
>TRBJ1-6|-|TRBV6-5
CASSYGTGLSPLHF
>TRBJ1-3|-|TRBV6-5
CASNRQGGNTIYF
>TRBJ2-1|-|TRBV7-2
CASSLTSVYNEQFF
>TRBJ2-1|-|TRBV7-9
CASSLGGTSGRYNEQFF
>TRBJ1-3|-|TRBV6-5
CASSSDRASSGNTIYF
>TRBJ2-1|-|TRBV15
CATSPPGEGYNEQFF
>TRBJ1-5|-|TRBV6-6
CASSYGRYSNQPQHF
>TRBJ1-1|-|TRBV2
CASSEGRVPEAFF